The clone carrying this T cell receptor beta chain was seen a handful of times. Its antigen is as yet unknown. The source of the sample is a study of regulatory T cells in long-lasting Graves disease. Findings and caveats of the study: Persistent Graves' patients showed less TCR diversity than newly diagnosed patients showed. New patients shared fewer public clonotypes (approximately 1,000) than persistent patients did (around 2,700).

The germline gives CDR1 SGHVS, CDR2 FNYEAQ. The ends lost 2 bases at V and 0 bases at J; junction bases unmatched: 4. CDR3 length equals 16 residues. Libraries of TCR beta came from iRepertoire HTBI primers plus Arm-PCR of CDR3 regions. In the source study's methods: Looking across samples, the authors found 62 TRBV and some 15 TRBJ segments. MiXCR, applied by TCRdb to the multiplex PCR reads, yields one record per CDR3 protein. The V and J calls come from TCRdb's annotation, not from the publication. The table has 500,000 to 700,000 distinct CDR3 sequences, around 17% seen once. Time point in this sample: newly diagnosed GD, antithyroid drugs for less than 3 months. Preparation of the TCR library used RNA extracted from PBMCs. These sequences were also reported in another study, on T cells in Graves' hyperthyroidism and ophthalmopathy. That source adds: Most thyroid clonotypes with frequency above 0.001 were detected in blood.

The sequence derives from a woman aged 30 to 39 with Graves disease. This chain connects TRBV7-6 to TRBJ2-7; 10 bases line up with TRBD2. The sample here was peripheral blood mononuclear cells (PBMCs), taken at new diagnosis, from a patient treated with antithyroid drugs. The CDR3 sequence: CASSLNSGRHSYEQYF. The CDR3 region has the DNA TGTGCCAGCAGCTTAAATAGCGGGAGGCACTCCTACGAGCAGTACTTC.